This T cell receptor (beta chain) was obtained from a study of cytomegalovirus exposure and HLA in healthy donors. The wider study: The use of the same platform for the 120 or so validation repertoires and the approximately 690 first-cohort repertoires was reported by a later analysis.

The study's findings and limits: The study flagged around 150 TCR beta chains as cytomegalovirus-associated. A subsequent analysis found that TCR clusters from the first cohort also tended to co-occur in the approximately 130 validation repertoires, with less than 95% of cluster scores above 0.

CDR1 is MGHRA, CDR2 YSYEKL, per germline. Trimming took 0 bases from V and 3 from J; bases not matched to a gene: 6. CDR3 length equals 16 residues. The protocol was immunoSEQ multiplex PCR, while the TCRdb copy is restricted to in-frame clones and leaves out a portion. The repertoire consists of a few hundred thousand clones, with around 80% occurring once and the leading ten covering over 13%. Regarding this clone: What it binds is unknown.

The TCR was taken from a woman younger than 45 in good health and CMV-seropositive. This rearrangement joins TRBV4-1 to TRBJ2-3; TRBD1 matches 7 bases. Material: PBMCs. CDR3 residues: CASSQELRTGTDTQYF. CDR3 DNA sequence: TGCGCCAGCAGCCAAGAGTTAAGGACAGGAACAGATACGCAGTATTTT.